This T cell receptor (beta chain) was obtained from a study of cytomegalovirus exposure and HLA in healthy donors (dated by TCRdb to the late 2010s). Broadly, across the study: According to an earlier analysis of 587 of the donors, roughly 180 million T cells yielded over 90 million unique TCR beta sequences and 276 Gb of sequence data. An early release covering 500 to 750 HLA-typed donors comprised about 320 gigabases of sequencing data and around 86 million unique TCR sequences. Of the roughly 400 genotyped donors, more than 75% were placed in the genetic ancestry cluster associated with self-reported Caucasian donors. The study aimed to test whether signatures of past pathogen exposure could be identified by cataloging public T cell receptors. The study profiled the T cell repertoires of 500 to 800 subjects by immunosequencing and related them to cytomegalovirus serostatus. A separate validation cohort of approximately 130 different subjects was used in addition to the approximately 610-subject first cohort. High-throughput TCR immunosequencing, statistical association of individual TCRs with disease status, and machine learning were combined to predict cytomegalovirus infection status. A later analysis re-examined previously published TCR beta repertoires from more than 600 donors and added high-resolution HLA genotyping to investigate patterns of TCR occurrence. Rather than drawing on any new phenotypic data, the later analysis identified candidate immune exposures from TCR beta sequences and the way those sequences occurred across donors. An earlier analysis of several hundred of the donors used high-throughput TCR beta sequencing to judge whether each TCR beta V gene segment behaved as functional or pseudogenic. Donor age, sex, ethnicity and CMV serostatus were compiled together with the repertoire data. Genome-wide SNP genotypes for about 65% of the roughly 700 donors were used in a later genetic analysis, which treated that subset as a discovery cohort. All discovery cohort repertoires had been generated on a single sequencing platform. Class I and class II HLA loci were covered by the typing at four-digit resolution. Typing coverage varied by locus: roughly 629-640 donors for A, B, C, DRB1 and DQB1; under 550 for DQA1; more than 600 for DPA1; under 490 for DPB1. Roughly five DR-DQ haplotypes were handled as single units for association and clustering, since linkage in the cohort was strong. Across approximately 420 genotyped donors of the cohort, an average of roughly 200,000 unique TCR beta nucleotide sequences per donor were sequenced, and 15% to 20% of those sequences were non-productive. Overall study outcomes, separate from this receptor: Immune exposure information for the cohort was limited to CMV serostatus. This cohort had only TCR beta chains sequenced, and the lack of alpha or paired-chain data limited which features could be detected. A further reported finding was that TCR beta sequences accurately predicted the HLA-A and HLA-B alleles for most subjects in the first cohort. At a false discovery rate of 0.05, a later analysis linked about 16,000 TCR beta sequences to specific HLA alleles. A cluster of highly shared sequence variants was judged likely to be a technical artifact of the sequencing pipeline. In a later analysis, the rate of TCR association differed among HLA loci, with DRB1 alleles having the most associated TCRs and HLA-C alleles having the fewest. In a later genetic analysis, fewer N-insertions in productive TCRs were reported among donors in an Asian-associated ancestry cluster than the approximately 670-donor mean. Because HLA typing was missing for some donors at each locus, association tests included only the typed subset. The presence/absence analyses assumed that sequencing depth was roughly uniform across donors, and that assumption may not be true. In a later analysis, HLA-associated TCR beta chains showed more clonal expansion and lower generation probabilities than non-associated chains that were equally common. In a later analysis, most CMV-associated TCR beta chains were found to appear HLA-restricted, with HLA associations seemingly driven largely by CMV exposure. In vitro tests confirmed that three of the cytomegalovirus-associated TCR beta chains recognize cytomegalovirus antigens. Most TCR sequences were seen in very few donors, while some public TCRs were found in many individuals. Strong co-occurrence of HLA alleles, especially DR and DQ, made assigning TCR associations to individual alleles difficult. In an earlier analysis of over 550 of the donors, most TCR beta V segments were observed in productive rearrangements about 87% or about 30% of the time, broadly matching IMGT annotations. The classifier was reported to diagnose cytomegalovirus status with high specificity and sensitivity in both the original cohort and the validation cohort. Correlated functional status among segregating V segments might reflect linkage disequilibrium, but an unknown experimental factor could not be ruled out. The authors suggested that the approach could potentially be generalized to other disease states and immunological phenotypes. In a later genetic analysis, a missense DCLRE1C variant was associated with V-gene and J-gene trimming of TCR beta chains, and the association was replicated in an independent cohort. Some IMGT-functional V segments, including TRBV6-2 and TRBV6-3, could not be told apart with the 87-base-pair reads, so those segments were excluded. Roughly 15 rarely observed V segments, including chromosome 9 orphons, were excluded from the earlier analysis of approximately 600 of the donors because counts were too low. The study gave a list of about 150 TCR beta chains associated with cytomegalovirus. In a later analysis, several top co-occurrence clusters were reported to appear linked to parvovirus B19, influenza, CMV and Epstein-Barr virus.

In regard to this clone: This clone's antigen is unknown. No quality values exist for individual bases; no much larger clone is one base distant.

Library prep was done by the immunoSEQ multiplex PCR assay. For the multiplex PCR, a mixture combining 60 forward primers for TCR Vbeta segments and 13 reverse primers for TCR Jbeta segments was used. A multiplex PCR assay on genomic DNA amplified the CDR3 region of rearranged TCR beta genes. On the Illumina HiSeq System, the amplified TCR beta libraries were sequenced as 87-base-pair reads. Processing in the source paper ran as follows. A later analysis tallied roughly 80 million unique TCR beta chains across the 666 repertoires, and some 12 million of those chains were shared by two or more donors. A nearest-neighbor algorithm error-corrected the raw reads and collapsed the reads into unique sequences, merging closely related sequences to remove PCR and sequencing errors. V, D and J gene segments were assigned by aligning CDR3 sequences to IMGT reference sequences. For a sequence to be retained, a match of at least six nucleotides was required to both a V gene segment and a J gene segment. Rearrangements were called productive when the CDR3 lacked stop codons and stayed in frame with V and J; all others were non-productive. CDR3 was defined according to IMGT convention as the region running from the second conserved V-encoded cysteine to the conserved J-encoded phenylalanine. In an earlier analysis of around 600 of the donors, sequences lacking an unambiguous match to a single V gene segment were excluded. In an earlier analysis of 587 of the donors, V segments were called functional above 56.7% productive rearrangements and were called segregating when the between-donor standard deviation exceeded 5%. A statistical classification framework was built for diagnosing cytomegalovirus status from the catalog of TCR beta chain sequences. A later analysis assigned V and J genes by comparing TCR nucleotide sequences with IMGT/GENE-DB human TR gene sequences. In a later analysis, CDR3 sequences and most-parsimonious VDJ recombination scenarios were assigned using the TCRdist pipeline. A later analysis defined each TCR beta chain by its CDR3 amino acid sequence plus V-gene family, and excluded reads lacking a unique V-gene family. A later analysis removed 600 or so highly shared, low-generation-probability nucleotide sequences to deal with suspected cross-contamination and a sequencing artifact. A later analysis calculated a clonal expansion index for each public chain from normalized within-repertoire ranks of inferred template counts. In a later analysis, generation probabilities were computed using a VDJ recombination model fitted to out-of-frame rearrangements, and the results were checked against IGoR. In a later analysis, hypergeometric tests were used to score TCR-TCR, TCR-HLA and TCR-CMV co-occurrence, with a repertoire-size bias correction applied to TCR pairs. To estimate false discovery rates, a later analysis permuted the HLA or CMV assignments 20 times. In a later analysis, co-occurring TCRs were grouped with DBSCAN, and TCRdist sequence similarity was added when clustering was performed within HLA-allele-positive subsets. For co-occurrence clustering, repertoires with fewer than 30,000 or more than 120,000 public chains were excluded, along with a handful of repertoires with anomalous nucleotide sharing. This is the immuneACCESS table as TCRdb keeps it, with only in-frame sequences that have V and J called. A part of the clones is gone; compared with another copy, unresolved V genes explain less than half, and the rest is unexplained. V and J calls and clone size are as listed in that table; D and trimming were resolved from the DNA. For this sample the table gives approximately 200,000 clones, of which around 78% were detected only once. The biggest ten clones account for about 2.1% of the sample.

In total, 500 to 700 healthy bone marrow donors made up the cohort. Cohort members were all nominally healthy when sampled, although unrecorded immune exposures were likely present. The donor was CMV seronegative and was included in the group of a few hundred seronegative cohort members. A peripheral blood sample was provided by each donor, and peripheral blood mononuclear cells were used for TCR beta sequencing. Genomic DNA was extracted from the blood cell samples with the Qiagen DNeasy Blood Extraction Kit. Per the germline V gene (reference sequence), LNHDA is the CDR1 and SQIVND is the CDR2. The V and J ends are trimmed by 10 bases and 5 bases, leaving 9 bases between them. The CDR3 starts with the cysteine, ends with the phenylalanine, and has 11 residues. The DNA shown is the 33-base CDR3, in frame from base 1.

The TCR originated in a man aged 30 to 45 in good health and CMV-seronegative. The sequence is built from TRBV19 and TRBJ2-1, with no confidently assigned D gene. Sequenced input: PBMCs. The CDR3 in this case is CATRTNNEQFF. The base sequence is TGTGCCACCAGAACAAACAATGAGCAGTTCTTC.